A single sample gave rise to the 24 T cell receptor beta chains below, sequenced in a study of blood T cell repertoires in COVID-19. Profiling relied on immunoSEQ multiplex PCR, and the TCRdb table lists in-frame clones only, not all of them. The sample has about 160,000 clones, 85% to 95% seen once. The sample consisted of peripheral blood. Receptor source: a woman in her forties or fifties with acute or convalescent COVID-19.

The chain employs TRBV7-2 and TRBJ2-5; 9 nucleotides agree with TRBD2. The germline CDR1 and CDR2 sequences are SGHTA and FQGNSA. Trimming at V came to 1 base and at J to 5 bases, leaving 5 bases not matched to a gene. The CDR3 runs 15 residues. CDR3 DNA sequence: TGTGCCAGCAGCTTAGGGCGGGGGGGCCCGGAGACCCAGTACTTC. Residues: CASSLGRGGPETQYF.

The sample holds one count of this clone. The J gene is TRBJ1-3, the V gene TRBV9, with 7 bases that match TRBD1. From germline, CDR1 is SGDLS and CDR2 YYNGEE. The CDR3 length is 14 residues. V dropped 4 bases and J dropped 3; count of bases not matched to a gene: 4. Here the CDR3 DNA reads TGTGCCAGCAGCCTCGGGACAGATGGAAACACCATATATTTT. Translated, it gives CASSLGTDGNTIYF.

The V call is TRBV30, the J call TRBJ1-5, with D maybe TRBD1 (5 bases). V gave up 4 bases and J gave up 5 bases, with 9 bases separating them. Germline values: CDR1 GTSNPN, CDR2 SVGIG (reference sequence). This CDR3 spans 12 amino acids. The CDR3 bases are TGTGCCTGGAACACAGGCGATCAGCCCCAGCATTTT. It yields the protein CAWNTGDQPQHF. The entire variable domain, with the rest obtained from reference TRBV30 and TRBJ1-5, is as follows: SQTIHQWPATLVQPVGSPLSLECTVEGTSNPNLYWYRQAAGRGLQLLFYSVGIGQISSEVPQNLSASRPQDRQFILSSKKLLLSDSGFYLCAWNTGDQPQHFGDGTRLSIL.

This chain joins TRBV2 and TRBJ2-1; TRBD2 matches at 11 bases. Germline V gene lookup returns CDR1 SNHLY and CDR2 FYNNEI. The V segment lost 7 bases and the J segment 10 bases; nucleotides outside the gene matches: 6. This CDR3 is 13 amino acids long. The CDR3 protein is CASIPGLAVEQFF. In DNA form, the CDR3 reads TGTGCCAGCATCCCGGGACTAGCGGTCGAGCAGTTCTTC.

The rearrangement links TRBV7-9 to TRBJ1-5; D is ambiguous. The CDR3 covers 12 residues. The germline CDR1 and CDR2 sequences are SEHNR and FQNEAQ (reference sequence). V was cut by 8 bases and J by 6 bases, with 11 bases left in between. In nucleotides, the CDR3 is TGTGCCAGCTCTCCAGCGGGTCAGCCCCAGCATTTT. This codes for CASSPAGQPQHF.

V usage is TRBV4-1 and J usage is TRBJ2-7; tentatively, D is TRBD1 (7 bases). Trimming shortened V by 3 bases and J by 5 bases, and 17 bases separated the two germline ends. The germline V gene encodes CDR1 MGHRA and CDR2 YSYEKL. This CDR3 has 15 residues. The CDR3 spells CASSQAGQFFDEQYF. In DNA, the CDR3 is TGCGCCAGCAGCCAGGCGGGACAGTTTTTCGACGAGCAGTACTTC.

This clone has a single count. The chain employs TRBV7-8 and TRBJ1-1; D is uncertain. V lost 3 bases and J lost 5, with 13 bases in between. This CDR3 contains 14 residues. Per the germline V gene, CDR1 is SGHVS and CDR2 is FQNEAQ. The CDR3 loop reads CASSFAGVETEAFF. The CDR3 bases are TGTGCCAGCAGCTTCGCTGGAGTGGAAACTGAAGCTTTCTTT.

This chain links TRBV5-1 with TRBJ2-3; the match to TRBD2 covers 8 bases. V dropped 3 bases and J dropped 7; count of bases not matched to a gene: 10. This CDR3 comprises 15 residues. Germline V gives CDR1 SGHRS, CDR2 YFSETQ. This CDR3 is CASSSPGPGGHTQYF. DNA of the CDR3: TGCGCCAGCAGCTCCCCGGGGCCGGGAGGGCATACGCAGTATTTT.

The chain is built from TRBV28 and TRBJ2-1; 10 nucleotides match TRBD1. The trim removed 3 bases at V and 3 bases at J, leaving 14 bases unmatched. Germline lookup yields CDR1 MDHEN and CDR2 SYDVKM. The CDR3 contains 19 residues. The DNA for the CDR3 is TGTGCCAGCAGTTTCGGCACTTTTCGGGGACAGGGGTACTACAATGAGCAGTTCTTC. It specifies CASSFGTFRGQGYYNEQFF.

The CDR3 coding sequence is TGCGCCAGCAGTGGAGACAGGGGGGTTGGCTACACCTTC. Protein product: CASSGDRGVGYTF. The chain joins TRBV10-1 to TRBJ1-2; 9 bases are a match to TRBD1. V was pared by 4 bases and J by 7 bases, with 4 bases of the junction left unmatched. The germline gives CDR1 WNHNN, CDR2 SYGVQD (reference sequence). The CDR3 sequence is 13 residues long.

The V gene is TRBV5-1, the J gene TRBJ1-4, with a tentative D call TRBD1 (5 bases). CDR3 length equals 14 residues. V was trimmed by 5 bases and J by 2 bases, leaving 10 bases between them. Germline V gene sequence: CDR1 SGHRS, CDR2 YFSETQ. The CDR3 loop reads CASSRGETNEKLFF. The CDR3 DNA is TGCGCCAGCAGTAGGGGTGAGACTAATGAAAAACTGTTTTTT.

This CDR3 is CASNRLGAYYGYTF. CDR3 in DNA: TGTGCCAGCAACCGATTGGGGGCTTACTATGGCTACACCTTC. The J gene is TRBJ1-2, the V gene TRBV5-5; possibly TRBD1 for D (6 bases). The germline V and J ends were trimmed by 6 bases and 3 bases, with 15 bases remaining between them. The CDR3 runs 14 residues. The germline V gene encodes CDR1 SGHKS and CDR2 YYEKEE (reference sequence).

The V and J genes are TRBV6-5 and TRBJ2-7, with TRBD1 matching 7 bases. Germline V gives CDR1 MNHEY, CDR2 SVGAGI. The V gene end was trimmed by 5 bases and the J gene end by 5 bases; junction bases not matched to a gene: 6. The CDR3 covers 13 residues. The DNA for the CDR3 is TGTGCCAGCAGTCCATGGGACAGTAACGAGCAGTACTTC. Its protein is CASSPWDSNEQYF.

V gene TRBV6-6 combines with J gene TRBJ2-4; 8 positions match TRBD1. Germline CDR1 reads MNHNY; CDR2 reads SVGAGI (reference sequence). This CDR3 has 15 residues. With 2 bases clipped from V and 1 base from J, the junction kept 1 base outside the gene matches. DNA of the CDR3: TGTGCCAGCAGTTACCAGGGGGCGGCCAAAAACATTCAGTACTTC. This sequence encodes CASSYQGAAKNIQYF.

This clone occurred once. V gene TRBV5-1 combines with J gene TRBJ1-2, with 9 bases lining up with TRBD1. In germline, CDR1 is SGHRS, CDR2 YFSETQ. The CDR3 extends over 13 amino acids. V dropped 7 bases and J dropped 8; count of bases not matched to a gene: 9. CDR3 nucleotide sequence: TGCGCCAGCTCGGGGACAGGGCTTGAGGGCTACACCTTC. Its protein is CASSGTGLEGYTF.

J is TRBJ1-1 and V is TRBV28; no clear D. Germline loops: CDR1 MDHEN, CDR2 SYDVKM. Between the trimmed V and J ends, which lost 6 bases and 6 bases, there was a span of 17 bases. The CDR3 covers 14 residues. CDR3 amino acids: CASRAGSLMAEAFF. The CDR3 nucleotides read TGTGCCAGCAGGGCCGGGAGTCTAATGGCTGAAGCTTTCTTT.

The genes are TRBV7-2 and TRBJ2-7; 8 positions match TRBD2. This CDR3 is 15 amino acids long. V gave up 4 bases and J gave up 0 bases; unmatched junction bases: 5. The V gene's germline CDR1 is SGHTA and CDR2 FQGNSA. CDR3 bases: TGTGCCAGCAGCTCGTCACTAGCGGTCTCCTACGAGCAGTACTTC. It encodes CASSSSLAVSYEQYF.

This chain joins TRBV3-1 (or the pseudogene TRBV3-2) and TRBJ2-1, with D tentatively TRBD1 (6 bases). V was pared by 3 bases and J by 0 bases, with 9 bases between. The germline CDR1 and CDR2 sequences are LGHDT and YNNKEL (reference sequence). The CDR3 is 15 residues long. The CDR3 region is CASSHRGSSYNEQFF. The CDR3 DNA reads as TGTGCCAGCAGCCACAGGGGCAGCTCCTACAATGAGCAGTTCTTC.

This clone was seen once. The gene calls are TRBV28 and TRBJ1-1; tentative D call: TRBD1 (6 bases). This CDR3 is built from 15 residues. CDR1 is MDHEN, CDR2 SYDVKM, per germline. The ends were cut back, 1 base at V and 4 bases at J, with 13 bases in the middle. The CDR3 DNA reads TGTGCCAGCAGTTTATTGGCCCAGGGGCGCACTGAAGCTTTCTTT. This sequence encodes CASSLLAQGRTEAFF.

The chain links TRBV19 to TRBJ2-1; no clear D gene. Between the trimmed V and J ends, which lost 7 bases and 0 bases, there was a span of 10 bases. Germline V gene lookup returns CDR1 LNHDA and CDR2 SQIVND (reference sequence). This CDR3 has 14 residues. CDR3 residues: CASMVASSYNEQFF. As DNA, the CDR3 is TGTGCCAGTATGGTGGCTAGCTCCTACAATGAGCAGTTCTTC.

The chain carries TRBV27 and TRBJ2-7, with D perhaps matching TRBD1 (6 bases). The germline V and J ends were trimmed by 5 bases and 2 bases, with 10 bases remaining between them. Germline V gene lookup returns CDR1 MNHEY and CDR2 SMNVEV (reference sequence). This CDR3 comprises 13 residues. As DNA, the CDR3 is TGTGCCAGCAGTATAGGACAGACCTACGAGCAGTACTTC. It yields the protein CASSIGQTYEQYF.

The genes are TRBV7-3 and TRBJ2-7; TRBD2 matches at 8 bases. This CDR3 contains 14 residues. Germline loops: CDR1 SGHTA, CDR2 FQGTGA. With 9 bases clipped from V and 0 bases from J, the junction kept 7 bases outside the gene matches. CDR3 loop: CASLAGKSSYEQYF. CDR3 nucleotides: TGTGCCAGTTTAGCGGGAAAAAGCTCCTACGAGCAGTACTTC.

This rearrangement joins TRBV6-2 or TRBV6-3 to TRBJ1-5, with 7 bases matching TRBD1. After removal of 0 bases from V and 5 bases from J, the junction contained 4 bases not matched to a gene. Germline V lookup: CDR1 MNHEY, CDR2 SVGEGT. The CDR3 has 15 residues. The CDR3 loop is CASSYSRGPHQPQHF. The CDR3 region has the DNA TGTGCCAGCAGTTACTCGAGGGGGCCTCATCAGCCCCAGCATTTT.

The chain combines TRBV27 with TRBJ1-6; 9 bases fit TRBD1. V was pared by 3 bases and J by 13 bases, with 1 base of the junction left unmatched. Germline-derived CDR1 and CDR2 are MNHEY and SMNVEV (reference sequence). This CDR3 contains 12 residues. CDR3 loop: CASSLTGGPLHF. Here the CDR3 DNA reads TGTGCCAGCAGTTTGACAGGGGGGCCCCTCCACTTT.